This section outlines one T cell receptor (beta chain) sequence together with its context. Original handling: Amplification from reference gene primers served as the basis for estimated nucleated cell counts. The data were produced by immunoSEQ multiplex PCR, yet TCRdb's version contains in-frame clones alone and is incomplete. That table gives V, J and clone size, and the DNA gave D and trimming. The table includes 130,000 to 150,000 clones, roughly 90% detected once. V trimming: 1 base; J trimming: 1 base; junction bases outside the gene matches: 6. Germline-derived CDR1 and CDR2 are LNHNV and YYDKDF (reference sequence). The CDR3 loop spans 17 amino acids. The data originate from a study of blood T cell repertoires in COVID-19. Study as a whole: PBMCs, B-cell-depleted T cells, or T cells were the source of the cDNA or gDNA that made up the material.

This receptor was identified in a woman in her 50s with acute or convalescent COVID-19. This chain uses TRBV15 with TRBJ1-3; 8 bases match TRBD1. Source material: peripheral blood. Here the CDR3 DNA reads TGTGCCACCAGCAGAGTTCCAGGGGGCAATTCTGGAAACACCATATATTTT. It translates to CATSRVPGGNSGNTIYF.